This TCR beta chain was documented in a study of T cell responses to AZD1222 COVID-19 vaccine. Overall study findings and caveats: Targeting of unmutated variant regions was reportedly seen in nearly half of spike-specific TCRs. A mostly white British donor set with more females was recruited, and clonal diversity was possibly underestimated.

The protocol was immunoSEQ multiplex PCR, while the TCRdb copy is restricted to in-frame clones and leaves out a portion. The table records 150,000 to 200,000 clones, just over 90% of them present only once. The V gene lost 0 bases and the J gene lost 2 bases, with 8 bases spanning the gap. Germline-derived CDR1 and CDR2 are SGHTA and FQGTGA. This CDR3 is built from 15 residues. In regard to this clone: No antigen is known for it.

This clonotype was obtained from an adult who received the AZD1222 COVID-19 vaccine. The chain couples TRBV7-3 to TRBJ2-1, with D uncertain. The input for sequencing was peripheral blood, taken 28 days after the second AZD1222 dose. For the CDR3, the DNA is TGTGCCAGCAGCTTAACCCCAGCAACCTACAATGAGCAGTTCTTC. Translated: CASSLTPATYNEQFF.